The clone carrying this TCR beta chain was seen only a few times. Its antigen remains unidentified. The data were taken from a study of cytomegalovirus exposure and HLA in healthy donors. Overall study results and limits: Reports indicate that TCR beta sequences accurately predicted the HLA-A and HLA-B alleles of most subjects.

13 Jbeta primers and 60 Vbeta primers were used for the PCR. Produced via immunoSEQ multiplex PCR; TCRdb's table is partial and in-frame only. Of hundreds of thousands of clones in the sample, approximately 78% were seen once. Germline V gene lookup returns CDR1 MGHRA and CDR2 YSYEKL. The CDR3 has 14 residues. V was trimmed by 2 bases and J by 1 base, leaving 8 bases between them. Sequenced input: PBMCs. The gene calls are TRBV4-1 and TRBJ1-1, with a weak D call TRBD1 (5 bases). The receptor was derived from a boy between 10 and 17 years old in good health and CMV-seronegative. The CDR3 spells CASSQIGQNTEAFF. The CDR3 DNA is TGCGCCAGCAGCCAAATAGGACAGAACACTGAAGCTTTCTTT.